The rows below give T cell receptor beta chains drawn from one sample of a study of shared clonotypes between healthy human individuals. Repertoires were generated with immunoSEQ multiplex PCR, while TCRdb's copy carries only in-frame clones and drops some. Here the sample spans 1.5 million to 2.5 million clones, approximately 94% being singletons. Source material: naive CD8+ T cells sorted from blood. Receptors were obtained from a man aged 18 to 30 in good health. The CDR3 runs from the conserved cysteine through the conserved F or W. D genes are given only for firm matches. The size field is filled for only some rows; it gives once, few, many or a size class.

. TRBJ1-2 TRBD1 TRBV27 TGTGCCAGCAGTCCCGGGACAGGCCCTGGCTACACCTTC CASSPGTGPGYTF
. TRBJ2-5 . TRBV11-2 TGTGCCAGCAGCACCCGGACTGTCCAAGAGACCCAGTACTTC CASSTRTVQETQYF
. TRBJ2-5 TRBD2 TRBV5-1 TGCGCCAGCAGCTTGTGGGCGGGAGGGGAGACCCAGTACTTC CASSLWAGGETQYF
. TRBJ2-2 . TRBV2 TGTGCCAGCAGTGAAGCGCTTTCAGGGGCGCGCACCGGGGAGCTGTTTTTT CASSEALSGARTGELFF
. TRBJ2-1 TRBD2 TRBV7-8 TGTGCCAGCAGCTTAGCTGCTAGCGGGCCCCTTCAGTCCTACAATGAGCAGTTCTTC CASSLAASGPLQSYNEQFF
. TRBJ2-5 . TRBV10-1 TGCGCCAGCAGTGATGGATACGGTGAGACCCAGTACTTC CASSDGYGETQYF
. TRBJ2-7 . TRBV18 TGTGCCAGCTCACCGTGGAAAGCGGATGTCTACGAGCAGTACTTC CASSPWKADVYEQYF
once TRBJ2-1 . TRBV29-1 TGCAGCGTTGAAGGAGTCATTTCGAGCTCCTACAATGAGCAGTTCTTC CSVEGVISSSYNEQFF
. TRBJ2-7 TRBD1 TRBV2 TGTGCCAGCAGTGAGAAGGGACAGCGCTCCTACGAGCAGTACTTC CASSEKGQRSYEQYF
. TRBJ1-2 . TRBV30 TGTGCCTGGAGCGGGGGTCAGGCCGATACGTGGGGCTACACCTTC CAWSGGQADTWGYTF
. TRBJ2-1 TRBD2 TRBV10-3 TGTGCCATCAGTGAGGGACTAGCGGACAGCTCCTACAATGAGCAGTTCTTC CAISEGLADSSYNEQFF
. TRBJ1-4 TRBD1 TRBV7-9 TGTGCCAGCAGCCAGACAGGGGGTCAGGAAAAACTGTTTTTT CASSQTGGQEKLFF
. TRBJ1-2 . TRBV5-1 TGCGCCAGCAGCTTCGGAGGTTTCGATGGCTACACCTTC CASSFGGFDGYTF
. TRBJ2-7 TRBD1 TRBV5-1 TGCGCCAGCAGCTTGAATAAGGGGGCGGACTACGAGCAGTACTTC CASSLNKGADYEQYF
. TRBJ2-7 . TRBV10-3 TGTGCCATCAAGGGCAGTCCCAGCTCCTACGAGCAGTACTTC CAIKGSPSSYEQYF
. TRBJ2-1 . TRBV7-8 TGTGCCAGCAGCTTCGGAGACGGTGAGCAGTTCTTC CASSFGDGEQFF
. TRBJ2-7 . TRBV13 TGTGCCAGCAGCTTAACTGATGGGTCCTACTCCTACGAGCAGTACTTC CASSLTDGSYSYEQYF
. TRBJ2-7 . TRBV5-1 TGCGCCAGCAGCTCGGAGCCCGGGTACGAGCAGTACTTC CASSSEPGYEQYF
. TRBJ2-2 . TRBV7-8 TGTGCCAGCAGCTTAGTTCCCGGGGAGCTGTTTTTT CASSLVPGELFF
once TRBJ1-4 . TRBV15 TGTGCCACCAGCACCTTCCGGTTAGGGACGGGTACGCTTATGGATGAAAAACTGTTTTTT CATSTFRLGTGTLMDEKLFF
. TRBJ1-1 . TRBV4-1 TGCGCCAGCAGCCAATCAGGTCCCGTTGAAGCTTTCTTT CASSQSGPVEAFF
. TRBJ2-1 TRBD2 TRBV6-1 TGTGCCAGCAGTGTGCGGACTAGCGGAGACAATGAGCAGTTCTTC CASSVRTSGDNEQFF
. TRBJ1-3 . TRBV4-1 TGCGCCAGCAGCCAAGCGCAGGGGACTGGAAACACCATATATTTT CASSQAQGTGNTIYF
. TRBJ2-7 . TRBV9 TGTGCCAGCAGCCCCGGGACTCTCGACGAGCAGTACTTC CASSPGTLDEQYF
. TRBJ1-6 . TRBV6-1 TGTGCCAGCACCGACCGGGGAAATTCACCCCTCCACTTT CASTDRGNSPLHF
. TRBJ1-4 . TRBV7-9 TGTGCCAGCAGCCCGGACAACCGGTATGAAAAACTGTTTTTT CASSPDNRYEKLFF
. TRBJ2-2 . TRBV6-1 TGTGCCAGCAGTGAAGGGCTCAACACCGGGGAGCTGTTTTTT CASSEGLNTGELFF
. TRBJ2-7 . TRBV21-1 TGTGCCAGCAGCAAAGAGTCACAACGTCCCTACGAGCAGTACTTC CASSKESQRPYEQYF
. TRBJ1-1 . TRBV7-2 TGTGCCAGCAGCTTAGCGCTCGGGGGGACTGAAGCTTTCTTT CASSLALGGTEAFF
. TRBJ2-3 TRBD2 TRBV5-4 TGTGCCAGCAGCTTGGCCCTAGCGGGGGCCCCAGATACGCAGTATTTT CASSLALAGAPDTQYF
. TRBJ1-1 . TRBV13 TGTGCCAGCAGCGCGACCGACAGCCTGAACACTGAAGCTTTCTTT CASSATDSLNTEAFF
. TRBJ2-2 TRBD2 TRBV7-2 TGTGCCAGCAGCCCTGGACTAGCGGAGACTAGCACCGGGGAGCTGTTTTTT CASSPGLAETSTGELFF
. TRBJ2-7 . TRBV16 TGTGCCAGCCAAGACAGGACCTCCTACGAGCAGTACTTC CASQDRTSYEQYF
. TRBJ2-7 . TRBV5-6 TGTGCCAGCAGCTTGGGCGGGATGGGCCGCTACGAGCAGTACTTC CASSLGGMGRYEQYF
. TRBJ1-2 . TRBV2 TGTGCCAGCAATACCTGGCCAACTAACTATGGCTACACCTTC CASNTWPTNYGYTF
once TRBJ2-7 TRBD2 TRBV4-1 TGCGCCAGCAGCCACGGGGCTGGCGGGAGGTCCGAGCAGTACTTC CASSHGAGGRSEQYF
. TRBJ1-2 TRBD1 TRBV7-4 TGTGCCAGCAAAACCGGGACAGACTCTAACTATGGCTACACCTTC CASKTGTDSNYGYTF
. TRBJ2-2 . TRBV4-3 TGCGCCAGCAGCCAAGATCTCGGGGGTAACGGGGAGCTGTTTTTT CASSQDLGGNGELFF
. TRBJ2-5 . TRBV28 TGTGCCAGCAGCCCCGGACAGACTTGGGCGGAGGAGACCCAGTACTTC CASSPGQTWAEETQYF
. TRBJ2-7 TRBD2 TRBV5-6 TGTGCCAGCAGCCAGGATCTAGCGGGTCGGTACGAGCAGTACTTC CASSQDLAGRYEQYF
. TRBJ2-2 TRBD1 TRBV4-3 TGCGCCAGCAGCCACATGGACAGGGGAGGTGACACCGGGGAGCTGTTTTTT CASSHMDRGGDTGELFF
. TRBJ1-2 . TRBV28 TGTGCCAGCAGTCGGGACCACTATGGCTACACCTTC CASSRDHYGYTF
. TRBJ2-3 . TRBV5-5 TGTGCCAGCAGCTTGGATCACGGACCGTCTAGCACAGATACGCAGTATTTT CASSLDHGPSSTDTQYF
. TRBJ2-5 . TRBV14 TGTGCCAGCAGCCCCAGCCGGATGGAGACCCAGTACTTC CASSPSRMETQYF